This T cell receptor (beta chain) was captured by sequencing in a study of cytomegalovirus exposure and HLA in healthy donors. Produced via immunoSEQ multiplex PCR; TCRdb's table is partial and in-frame only. The table lists hundreds of thousands of clones, roughly 84% of them singletons, with 12% in the top ten. The sequence derives from a man between 18 and 29 years old in good health and CMV-seropositive. The sequenced material came from PBMCs.

CDR3 in DNA: TGTGCCAGCAGCATGAGCGGGAGCTCCTACGAGCAGTACTTC. This codes for CASSMSGSSYEQYF. The chain uses TRBV9 and TRBJ2-7, with 8 bases matching TRBD2. CDR1 and CDR2 from the germline V gene are SGDLS and YYNGEE. V lost 4 bases and J lost 0; bases outside the gene matches: 3. The CDR3 length is 14 residues. Drawing the rest from reference TRBV9 and TRBJ2-7, the complete variable domain is DSGVTQTPKHLITATGQRVTLRCSPRSGDLSVYWYQQSLDQGLQFLIQYYNGEERAKGNILERFSAQQFPDLHSELNLSSLELGDSALYFCASSMSGSSYEQYFGPGTRLTVT.